The TCR beta chain described here comes from a study of blood T cell repertoires in COVID-19. Study-wide background: Sample material is recorded as cDNA or gDNA derived from T cells, B-cell-depleted T cells, or PBMCs.

The trim removed 3 bases at V and 6 bases at J, leaving 8 bases unmatched. Germline V gives CDR1 DFQATT, CDR2 SNEGSKA (reference sequence). This CDR3 spans 14 amino acids. Only one count was recorded for this clone. Original processing notes: Reference gene primers were amplified, and this amplification served to estimate nucleated cell counts. Libraries were prepared by immunoSEQ multiplex PCR; TCRdb keeps only in-frame clonotypes and omits some of them. V and J calls plus clone size are reproduced from that table; the DNA served to infer D and trimming. There are 50,000 to 65,000 clones in the sample; 86% occur only once, and approximately 14% lies in the top ten.

The rearrangement uses TRBV20-1 and TRBJ1-2; 9 bases are shared with TRBD1. Sequenced: peripheral blood. This TCR derives from a human donor in a cohort sampled during active COVID-19. CDR3 loop: CSASRPGQGNGYTF. CDR3 sequence (DNA): TGCAGTGCTAGTCGGCCGGGACAGGGTAATGGCTACACCTTC.